The rows below give T cell receptor beta chains drawn from one sample of a study of shared clonotypes between healthy human individuals. The protocol was immunoSEQ multiplex PCR, while the TCRdb copy is restricted to in-frame clones and leaves out a portion. The sample shows under 1,100,000 clones, around 76% of them seen only once. The specimen sequenced was memory CD4+ T cells sorted from blood. These receptors came from a young man in good health. Each CDR3 is given with its conserved first and last residue. A D gene is named only where the DNA matches it firmly. A row's size may be missing; if present it is once, few, many or a size class.

TRBV5-1,TRBJ2-7,NA,TRBD1,CASSPRQGTFEQYF,TGCGCCAGCAGCCCTAGACAGGGAACTTTCGAGCAGTACTTC
TRBV4-1,TRBJ1-6,few,NA,CASSQDQGGSPLHF,TGCGCCAGCAGCCAAGACCAGGGAGGTTCACCCCTCCACTTT
TRBV5-1,TRBJ1-6,NA,NA,CASSSSGQDNSPLHF,TGCGCCAGCAGCTCCTCGGGACAAGATAATTCACCCCTCCACTTT
TRBV19,TRBJ1-6,NA,NA,CASSATDSGYSPLHF,TGTGCCAGTAGTGCGACAGATTCAGGTTATTCACCCCTCCACTTT
TRBV5-1,TRBJ1-5,NA,NA,CASSLGGSNQPQHF,TGCGCCAGCAGCTTGGGTGGGAGCAATCAGCCCCAGCATTTT
TRBV28,TRBJ2-7,NA,NA,CASSQPGAASYEQYF,TGTGCCAGCAGTCAGCCGGGAGCTGCTTCCTACGAGCAGTACTTC
TRBV7-9,TRBJ1-1,few,TRBD1,CASNYNWAGDRAMNTEAFF,TGTGCCAGCAACTACAATTGGGCGGGGGACAGGGCCATGAACACTGAAGCTTTCTTT
TRBV6-1,TRBJ1-1,NA,NA,CASSEIGGSAAFF,TGTGCCAGCAGTGAAATTGGGGGATCTGCAGCTTTCTTT
TRBV7-9,TRBJ2-1,NA,TRBD1,CASSLTGTGIIDEQFF,TGTGCCAGCAGCTTAACTGGGACAGGGATAATTGATGAGCAGTTCTTC
TRBV2,TRBJ1-5,NA,NA,CASKGPNQPQHF,TGTGCCAGCAAGGGTCCCAATCAGCCCCAGCATTTT
TRBV19,TRBJ2-5,NA,TRBD2,CASSITASGQETQYF,TGTGCCAGTAGTATAACCGCTAGCGGCCAAGAGACCCAGTACTTC